These 9 T cell receptor beta chains were sequenced from one sample in a study of shared clonotypes between healthy human individuals. Clones were read by immunoSEQ multiplex PCR, and TCRdb kept only the in-frame ones, dropping some. The sample has about 2.2 million clones; 93% are singletons. Positively selected for CCR7, the CD45RO-negative cells used as naive CD8 cells excluded terminally differentiated effector memory CD45RA+ cells. Sequencing input: naive CD8+ T cells from PBMCs. Receptors were obtained from a man in his late teens or twenties in good health. Some clones in this sample may be carry-over from other donors' samples.

The chain recombines TRBV28 with TRBJ1-3; no clear D. CDR3 length equals 13 residues. Trimming shortened V by 7 bases and J by 0 bases, and 7 bases separated the two germline ends. CDR1 is MDHEN, CDR2 SYDVKM, per germline. The CDR3 coding sequence is TGTGCCAGCACGGGGAGCTCTGGAAACACCATATATTTT. Translated, it gives CASTGSSGNTIYF.

The chain recombines TRBV30 with TRBJ1-2; the D gene is possibly TRBD1 (5 bases). The CDR3 is 14 residues long. From germline, CDR1 is GTSNPN and CDR2 SVGIG (reference sequence). The ends were cut back, 0 bases at V and 1 base at J, with 9 bases in the middle. The CDR3 loop is CAWSVSGFNYGYTF. The CDR3 region has the DNA TGTGCCTGGAGTGTATCAGGGTTTAACTATGGCTACACCTTC.

In the case of this clone: Other DNA sequences of this sample code for an identical CDR3. This chain connects TRBV29-1 to TRBJ1-2, with D perhaps TRBD1 (6 bases). This CDR3 region has 12 residues. The germline V gene has CDR1 SQVTM and CDR2 ANQGSEA. Trimming left V 4 bases short and J 2 bases short, with 8 bases between. CDR3 sequence reads: CSVVGANYGYTF. In nucleotides, the CDR3 is TGCAGCGTTGTGGGGGCGAACTATGGCTACACCTTC. Drawing the rest from reference TRBV29-1 and TRBJ1-2, the complete variable domain is SAVISQKPSRDICQRGTSLTIQCQVDSQVTMMFWYRQQPGQSLTLIATANQGSEATYESGFVIDKFPISRPNLTFSTLTVSNMSPEDSSIYLCSVVGANYGYTFGSGTRLTVV.

About this clone itself: Other nucleotide sequences from this sample produce the same CDR3. V usage is TRBV5-6 and J usage is TRBJ2-1, with a possible D match to TRBD1 (7 bases). Germline V gene data show CDR1 as SGHDT and CDR2 as YYEEEE. The ends were cut back, 0 bases at V and 7 bases at J, with 8 bases in the middle. The CDR3 loop spans 13 amino acids. CDR3 in DNA: TGTGCCAGCAGCTTGGCAGGGGGGAATGAGCAGTTCTTC. Residues: CASSLAGGNEQFF.

The chain has TRBV27 and TRBJ2-7; tentatively, D is TRBD1 (6 bases). The CDR3 length is 13 residues. CDR1 and CDR2 from the germline V gene are MNHEY and SMNVEV (reference sequence). The ends were cut back, 5 bases at V and 9 bases at J, with 17 bases in the middle. The CDR3 is CASSPSRGIGQYF. The CDR3 nucleotides read TGTGCCAGCAGTCCATCCAGGGGTATCGGGCAGTACTTC.

About this clone itself: The same CDR3 can be traced to other DNA sequences in this sample. CDR3 sequence: CASSQVGSHYGYTF. For the CDR3, the DNA is TGCGCCAGCAGCCAAGTCGGCAGCCACTATGGCTACACCTTC. V is TRBV4-1 and J is TRBJ1-2; D not certain. Germline V gives CDR1 MGHRA, CDR2 YSYEKL. There are 14 residues in the CDR3. Trimming removed 1 base from V and 3 bases from J, with 9 bases in between.

The count of this clone is one. The V gene is TRBV7-9, the J gene TRBJ2-1; possibly TRBD2 for D (6 bases). The germline CDR1 and CDR2 sequences are SEHNR and FQNEAQ (reference sequence). Deletions cut 10 bases from V and 6 bases from J, with 19 bases between. This CDR3 spans 14 amino acids. Here the CDR3 reads CAIERVGGPNEQFF. CDR3 coding DNA: TGTGCCATCGAACGGGTGGGAGGCCCCAATGAGCAGTTCTTC.

The table lists this clone with a few counts. The sample holds other DNA sequences that translate to the same CDR3. This sequence joins TRBV19 and TRBJ1-2, with 8 bases identical to TRBD1. Germline V gene sequence: CDR1 LNHDA, CDR2 SQIVND (reference sequence). CDR3 length equals 12 residues. Trimming cost V 9 bases and J 4 bases; bases outside gene matches: 4. The CDR3 region is CASTGTGYGYTF. In nucleotides, the CDR3 is TGTGCCAGCACCGGGACAGGCTATGGCTACACCTTC.

Of note for this clone: The identical CDR3 is also encoded by other nucleotide sequences in the sample. V usage is TRBV29-1 and J usage is TRBJ1-6; TRBD1 is a possible D gene (6 bases). V lost 6 bases to trimming and J lost 9 bases, with 15 bases between them. The germline gives CDR1 SQVTM, CDR2 ANQGSEA. The CDR3 consists of 13 residues. CDR3 nucleotides: TGCAGCGTCCGCTCAGGGGAGGGTTCACCCCTCCACTTT. As protein: CSVRSGEGSPLHF.